This T cell receptor beta chain was sequenced for a study of cytomegalovirus exposure and HLA in healthy donors. Findings of the study overall: Sequencing likely generated an artifact that appeared as a cluster of highly shared sequence variants. In vitro data verified a few CMV-associated chains as specific for CMV antigens. In an earlier analysis, in 540 or so donors, most V segments appeared productive either ~90% or ~30% of the time. In a later analysis, donors in an Asian-associated ancestry cluster reportedly had fewer N-insertions in productive TCRs than the cohort mean.

Germline V gene lookup returns CDR1 SQVTM and CDR2 ANQGSEA. The CDR3 contains 13 residues. V was cut by 1 base and J by 9 bases, with 13 bases left in between. Remarks on this clone: As yet, its antigen is unknown.

The PCR ran on 60 Vbeta and 13 Jbeta primers. Method: immunoSEQ multiplex PCR; TCRdb's copy keeps in-frame clones and lacks some. The repertoire holds 200,000 to 250,000 clones, with around 77% as singletons. This clonotype originated in a woman in her thirties in good health and CMV-seronegative. Specimen: PBMCs. The chain employs TRBV29-1 and TRBJ2-1; D is possibly TRBD2 (5 bases). CDR3 nucleotides: TGCAGCGTTGAAGCTCCTAGCTGGCTTGAGCAGTTCTTC. Its translation is CSVEAPSWLEQFF.